A single sample is the source of the 9 T cell receptor beta chains below, sequenced in a study of post-analysis software for immune sequencing data (dated by TCRdb to the mid-2010s). Findings and caveats that apply to the study as a whole: Patients showed significantly higher frequencies than controls for roughly five TRBV segments, among them TRBV5-6, TRBV5-1 and TRBV20-1.

Their recognized antigens are unknown. The protocol used for the library was PCR. The run used an Illumina HiSeq 2500. To reduce PCR and sequencing biases, unique molecular identifiers were built into the TCR beta cDNA libraries. TCRdb's own reprocessing of the public reads used fastp at Q25 and MiXCR and kept productive beta chains. CDR3 protein duplicates are merged, each entry listing the most common genes and DNA. Here the sample has about 770,000 distinct CDR3 sequences; approximately 44% occur a single time. Of the sample, roughly 4.5% is held by the ten largest clones. Material for sequencing was blood. Receptors were obtained from a girl aged 10 to 17 with multiple sclerosis.

This chain connects TRBV11-2 to TRBJ1-2; D is perhaps TRBD1 (6 bases). CDR3 length equals 14 residues. CDR1 is SGHAT and CDR2 is FQNNGV in the germline V gene. Trimming shortened V by 4 bases and J by 4 bases, and 13 bases separated the two germline ends. The CDR3 here is CASSSPRGGYGYTF. The CDR3 region has the DNA TGTGCCAGCAGCTCCCCGAGGGGGGGCTATGGCTACACCTTC.

This chain uses TRBV9 with TRBJ2-5; the match to TRBD2 covers 11 bases. The J call could be wrong; TRBJ2-7 is a better fit for the DNA end. This CDR3 region has 18 residues. Germline V gene sequence: CDR1 SGDLS, CDR2 YYNGEE. This CDR3 reads CASSVGRFSGRVVDEQYF. The DNA for the CDR3 is TGTGCCAGCAGCGTAGGGCGCTTTAGCGGGAGGGTTGTCGACGAGCAGTACTTC.

This chain links TRBV5-8 with TRBJ2-1, with TRBD2 identical over 13 bases. Germline assignment: CDR1 SGHTS and CDR2 YDEGEE. The CDR3 is 15 amino acids. Trimming cost V 5 bases and J 8 bases; bases outside gene matches: 7. Written as DNA, the CDR3 is TGTGCCAGCAGTCCCGGGACTAGCGGGATCTATGAGCAGTTCTTC. Translation gives CASSPGTSGIYEQFF. Combining the CDR3 with reference TRBV5-8 and TRBJ2-1 gives the whole variable domain EAGVTQSPTHLIKTRGQQATLRCSPISGHTSVYWYQQALGLGLQFLLWYDEGEERNRGNFPPRFSGRQFPNYSSELNVNALELEDSALYLCASSPGTSGIYEQFFGPGTRLTVL.

The V call is TRBV20-1, the J call TRBJ2-1; possible D gene TRBD2, 6 bases. Germline V gene data show CDR1 as DFQATT and CDR2 as SNEGSKA (reference sequence). The CDR3 extends over 16 amino acids. V lost 3 bases and J 1 base, leaving 16 bases between the germline ends. The CDR3 loop reads CSARGLRERSYNEQFF. CDR3 bases: TGCAGTGCTAGGGGTTTGCGGGAACGTTCCTACAATGAGCAGTTCTTC.

The chain couples TRBV12-3 or TRBV12-4 to TRBJ2-2; D is unclear. V lost 7 bases, J lost 5 bases, and 14 bases lay in between. The CDR3 is 14 amino acids. In DNA form, the CDR3 reads TGTGCCAGCACCTCGAATGAAAGAACCGGGGAGCTGTTTTTT. It encodes CASTSNERTGELFF.

The gene calls are TRBV11-3 and TRBJ2-3; 12 nucleotides agree with TRBD2. The CDR3 length is 18 residues. Per the germline V gene, CDR1 is SGHNT and CDR2 is YENEEA. V shed 5 bases and J 3 bases; nucleotides not matched to a gene: 12. CDR3 DNA sequence: TGTGCCAGCAGCCGACCTAGCGGGAGGGCCTTTAGAACAGATACGCAGTATTTT. It codes for CASSRPSGRAFRTDTQYF.

V and J are TRBV18 and TRBJ2-5; D is uncertain. The CDR3 loop spans 15 amino acids. V lost 3 bases to trimming and J lost 4 bases, with 15 bases between them. CDR1 is KGHSH, CDR2 LQKENI, per germline. CDR3 sequence (DNA): TGTGCCAGCTCACCCCGGGTCTTGGGTACAGAGACCCAGTACTTC. Translation: CASSPRVLGTETQYF.

This clonotype occurred a few times. The chain joins TRBV24-1 to TRBJ1-5; 10 bases are a match to TRBD1. The CDR3 is 16 amino acids. Per the germline V gene, CDR1 is KGHDR and CDR2 is SFDVKD. With 4 bases clipped from V and 8 bases from J, the junction kept 10 bases outside the gene matches. The CDR3 sequence is CATSDKGQGPKKPQHF. For the CDR3, the DNA is TGTGCCACCAGTGACAAGGGACAGGGGCCTAAGAAGCCCCAGCATTTT.

The genes are TRBV7-9 and TRBJ2-5; D not resolved. The CDR3 loop spans 16 amino acids. Germline V lookup: CDR1 SEHNR, CDR2 FQNEAQ (reference sequence). Deletions cut 3 bases from V and 2 bases from J, with 16 bases between. The CDR3 region has the DNA TGTGCCAGCAGCTTCGGAGCGACGAGAATACAAGAGACCCAGTACTTC. The encoded protein is CASSFGATRIQETQYF.